The source of this T cell receptor (beta chain) is a study of cytomegalovirus exposure and HLA in healthy donors. Study outcomes and limitations: Later findings reportedly placed an Asian-associated ancestry cluster below the roughly 690-donor mean for N-insertions. In an earlier analysis, most TCR beta V segments were productive about 87% or about 30% of the time. In a later analysis, HLA-C alleles had the fewest associated TCRs, DRB1 alleles the most.

This clone was seen just once. Its antigen is still unknown. A multiplex PCR was run with 60 Vbeta primers and 13 Jbeta primers. Data came from immunoSEQ multiplex PCR; TCRdb stores just in-frame clones and leaves some out. The sample lists around 150,000 clones, around four fifths occurring once. Germline lookup yields CDR1 SNHLY and CDR2 FYNNEI. Trimming removed 4 bases from V and 4 bases from J, with 5 bases in between. The CDR3 runs 12 residues. Sequences were obtained from PBMCs. The clonotype originates from a male donor in good health and CMV-seropositive. The chain couples TRBV2 to TRBJ2-1; D gene ambiguous. Here the CDR3 reads CASSGAYNEQFF. In DNA, the CDR3 is TGTGCCAGCAGTGGGGCATACAATGAGCAGTTCTTC.